This T cell receptor beta chain was recovered during a study of spatial heterogeneity in lung cancer. For the study at large: More beta-chain than alpha-chain sequences were consistently detected. More than nine raw reads, on average, carried each unique TCR and UMI combination. Overall study results and limits: At resection, ubiquitous expanded tumor TCRs appeared in blood more than at follow-up.

As for time point: sample taken at primary tumor resection. The authors sequenced whole RNA from tumor, nontumor lung or frozen PBMC without sorting. Untreated early-stage non-small cell lung cancer patients, over 55 in total, were the donors. From the 5' RACE reads, TCRdb called clonotypes with MiXCR, one entry per CDR3 protein. The table has 13,000 or so distinct CDR3 sequences, about 3.9% seen once. Per germline, CDR1 SGHTA and CDR2 FQGNSA. This CDR3 is 15 amino acids long. V lost 4 bases and J 5 bases, leaving 15 bases between the germline ends. This clonotype was counted only a few times. What it recognizes is unknown. This beta chain slipped into a library made for alpha chains as a stray read, so its size is not meaningful.

Material: PBMCs, obtained at surgery. The chain has TRBV7-2 and TRBJ2-1, with a tentative D call TRBD2 (6 bases). The source is a male donor with early-stage non-small cell lung cancer. DNA of the CDR3: TGTGCCAGCAGCTCGGGCAGGGCGGGGAACAATGAGCAGTTCTTC. Protein: CASSSGRAGNNEQFF.